Below, one T cell receptor (beta chain) is given with its context. The sample contains more than one DNA sequence encoding this CDR3. The data originate from a study of shared T cell receptors in the human thymus. Using immunoSEQ multiplex PCR, the repertoire was profiled, and TCRdb retains in-frame clones only, with some absent. The sample consists of 640,000 or so clones, about 89% of them appearing once. These data also formed part of another study, on human thymus T cells. That paper states: Healthy Finnish infants undergoing corrective surgery for congenital heart defects provided the donor material. Thymus pieces cut out during corrective heart surgery were the tissue that was used. Thymic and blood repertoires seemed to show skewed V and J gene use. A high degree of thymic repertoire overlap among unrelated individuals was reported in related research.

Sequencing used thymocytes. This clonotype was obtained from a boy younger than two with a congenital heart defect.

CDR3 in amino acids: CASSLGTGGYEQYF. CDR3 sequence (DNA): TGTGCCAGCAGCTTGGGTACAGGGGGTTACGAGCAGTACTTC. V gene TRBV5-6 combines with J gene TRBJ2-7; TRBD1 agrees at 8 bases. CDR3 length: 14 amino acids. The germline gives CDR1 SGHDT, CDR2 YYEEEE. The V segment lost 0 bases and the J segment 4 bases; nucleotides outside the gene matches: 3. Filled out from reference TRBV5-6 and TRBJ2-7, the complete variable domain reads DAGVTQSPTHLIKTRGQQVTLRCSPKSGHDTVSWYQQALGQGPQFIFQYYEEEERQRGNFPDRFSGHQFPNYSSELNVNALLLGDSALYLCASSLGTGGYEQYFGPGTRLTVT.